This is a list of T cell receptor beta chains from one sample in a study of blood T cells in healthy people across ages. A single record per CDR3 protein comes from TCRdb applying MiXCR to the 5' RACE reads. The profile shows hundreds of thousands of distinct CDR3 sequences, just over 55% of them singletons. Source material: blood. The receptors originated from a middle-aged man in good health. CDR3s include the opening cysteine and the closing phenylalanine or tryptophan. Each record gives: clone size, V gene, D gene, J gene, CDR3 DNA, CDR3 protein. A D gene is named only where the DNA matches it firmly. Part of the rows lack a size; the others show once, few, many or a class for expanded clones.

clone size: -
V gene: TRBV4-1
D gene: TRBD2
J gene: TRBJ2-7
CDR3 DNA: TGCGCCAGCAGCCAAGAGAGACTAGCGGGGGGGAGCTCCTACGAGCAGTACTTC
CDR3 protein: CASSQERLAGGSSYEQYF

clone size: -
V gene: TRBV4-1
D gene: -
J gene: TRBJ2-7
CDR3 DNA: TGCGCCAGCAGCCAAGTTCAGTACTACAATGAGCAGTACTTC
CDR3 protein: CASSQVQYYNEQYF

clone size: -
V gene: TRBV5-1
D gene: TRBD1
J gene: TRBJ1-2
CDR3 DNA: TGCGCCAGCCGCCCCGTGGGACAGGAATATGGCTACACCTTC
CDR3 protein: CASRPVGQEYGYTF

clone size: -
V gene: TRBV24-1
D gene: TRBD1
J gene: TRBJ2-1
CDR3 DNA: TGTGCCACCAGTGATGCCGGGACAGGGAGGGCTAATGAGCAGTTCTTC
CDR3 protein: CATSDAGTGRANEQFF

clone size: -
V gene: TRBV29-1
D gene: -
J gene: TRBJ1-1
CDR3 DNA: TGCAGCGCTGAAACAGGCCTGAACACTGAAGCTTTCTTT
CDR3 protein: CSAETGLNTEAFF

clone size: -
V gene: TRBV7-2
D gene: -
J gene: TRBJ2-5
CDR3 DNA: TGTGCCAGCAGCCCCCAAATCCTGGAACGGGAGACCCAGTACTTC
CDR3 protein: CASSPQILERETQYF

clone size: -
V gene: TRBV2
D gene: -
J gene: TRBJ2-5
CDR3 DNA: TGTGCCAGCTACCAAGAGACCCAGTACTTC
CDR3 protein: CASYQETQYF

clone size: -
V gene: TRBV4-2
D gene: TRBD2
J gene: TRBJ2-7
CDR3 DNA: TGTGCCAGCAGCCAAGCGCGGGGGGCGTACGAGCAGTACTTC
CDR3 protein: CASSQARGAYEQYF

clone size: once
V gene: TRBV3-1
D gene: TRBD1
J gene: TRBJ2-1
CDR3 DNA: TGTGCCAGCAGCAAACACCTAACCGGGACAGGGATGTACAATGAGCAGTTCTTC
CDR3 protein: CASSKHLTGTGMYNEQFF

clone size: -
V gene: TRBV19
D gene: -
J gene: TRBJ2-3
CDR3 DNA: TGTGCCAGTAGCGCTCCGCGAGGCCCAGATACGCAGTATTTT
CDR3 protein: CASSAPRGPDTQYF

clone size: -
V gene: TRBV4-1
D gene: TRBD1
J gene: TRBJ2-4
CDR3 DNA: TGCGCCAGCAGACCAACAGGGGCCCCTTCCCCGGCCAAAAACATTCAGTACTTC
CDR3 protein: CASRPTGAPSPAKNIQYF

clone size: -
V gene: TRBV5-6
D gene: -
J gene: TRBJ2-7
CDR3 DNA: TGTGCCAGCAGCACTCACACGGACGAGCAGTACTTC
CDR3 protein: CASSTHTDEQYF

clone size: few
V gene: TRBV20-1
D gene: TRBD2
J gene: TRBJ2-5
CDR3 DNA: TGCAGTGCTACTAGCGGGGCCCAGACCCAGTACTTC
CDR3 protein: CSATSGAQTQYF

clone size: -
V gene: TRBV12-3/TRBV12-4
D gene: -
J gene: TRBJ2-1
CDR3 DNA: TGTGCCAGCAGTTTACAAGGCGGGATCTACAATGAGCAGTTCTTC
CDR3 protein: CASSLQGGIYNEQFF

clone size: -
V gene: TRBV7-9
D gene: -
J gene: TRBJ2-7
CDR3 DNA: TGTGCCAGCAGCCCCACGGGCCGGAAATACGAGCAGTACTTC
CDR3 protein: CASSPTGRKYEQYF

clone size: -
V gene: TRBV7-2
D gene: -
J gene: TRBJ2-7
CDR3 DNA: TGTGCCAGCAGCGTGATAGGTCCCTACGAGCAGTACTTC
CDR3 protein: CASSVIGPYEQYF

clone size: -
V gene: TRBV10-3
D gene: TRBD2
J gene: TRBJ2-3
CDR3 DNA: TGTGCCATCAGTCAAACTAGCGGGAGAGTCTCAGATACGCAGTATTTT
CDR3 protein: CAISQTSGRVSDTQYF

clone size: -
V gene: TRBV7-2
D gene: -
J gene: TRBJ1-4
CDR3 DNA: TGTGCCAGCAGCTTATCATCTGCGGGGGTTGGTGAAAAACTGTTTTTT
CDR3 protein: CASSLSSAGVGEKLFF

clone size: few
V gene: TRBV4-3
D gene: -
J gene: TRBJ2-5
CDR3 DNA: TGCGCCAGCAGCCAAGAGAGCGGAGTTCAAGAGACCCAGTACTTC
CDR3 protein: CASSQESGVQETQYF

clone size: -
V gene: TRBV6-2/TRBV6-3
D gene: -
J gene: TRBJ1-5
CDR3 DNA: TGTGCCAGCAGTTACTCTGCAGGGGTTGGACAGCCCCAGCATTTT
CDR3 protein: CASSYSAGVGQPQHF

clone size: -
V gene: TRBV12-3/TRBV12-4
D gene: -
J gene: TRBJ2-7
CDR3 DNA: TGTGCCAGCTATATCCACAGGGCCTACGAGCAGTACTTC
CDR3 protein: CASYIHRAYEQYF

clone size: -
V gene: TRBV27
D gene: -
J gene: TRBJ1-2
CDR3 DNA: TGTGCCAGCAGTGTGGGGGCTTTAGATGGCTACACCTTC
CDR3 protein: CASSVGALDGYTF

clone size: few
V gene: TRBV20-1
D gene: TRBD2
J gene: TRBJ2-7
CDR3 DNA: TGCAGTGCTCCTAGCGGGGGTAGCTCCTACGAGCAGTACTTC
CDR3 protein: CSAPSGGSSYEQYF

clone size: -
V gene: TRBV11-2
D gene: TRBD1
J gene: TRBJ2-3
CDR3 DNA: TGTGCCAGCAGCTTTATAGGACAGGGGACAGATACGCAGTATTTT
CDR3 protein: CASSFIGQGTDTQYF

clone size: -
V gene: TRBV12-3/TRBV12-4
D gene: TRBD1
J gene: TRBJ2-7
CDR3 DNA: TGTGCCAGCATTGAGACAGGGACCTACGAGCAGTACTTC
CDR3 protein: CASIETGTYEQYF

clone size: -
V gene: TRBV20-1
D gene: TRBD2
J gene: TRBJ2-5
CDR3 DNA: TGCAGTGCTGGGCCTAGCGGGACAGAGACCCAGTACTTC
CDR3 protein: CSAGPSGTETQYF

clone size: few
V gene: TRBV27
D gene: -
J gene: TRBJ2-5
CDR3 DNA: TGTGCCAGCAGTTTATCCAGGTACCAAGAGACCCAGTACTTC
CDR3 protein: CASSLSRYQETQYF

clone size: few
V gene: TRBV29-1
D gene: -
J gene: TRBJ2-1
CDR3 DNA: TGCAGCGTTGGAGAGGGCCGAAACAATGAGCAGTTCTTC
CDR3 protein: CSVGEGRNNEQFF

clone size: -
V gene: TRBV6-5
D gene: -
J gene: TRBJ2-5
CDR3 DNA: TGTGCCAGCAGTTACTCATCTGAAGAGACCCAGTACTTC
CDR3 protein: CASSYSSEETQYF

clone size: -
V gene: TRBV13
D gene: TRBD2
J gene: TRBJ2-3
CDR3 DNA: TGTGCCAGCAAATCGGGACTAGGCTTCCCAGATACGCAGTATTTT
CDR3 protein: CASKSGLGFPDTQYF

clone size: -
V gene: TRBV4-3
D gene: -
J gene: TRBJ2-1
CDR3 DNA: TGCGCCAGCAGCCTAGGCATCCGCTTAGGTGAGCAGTTCTTC
CDR3 protein: CASSLGIRLGEQFF

clone size: -
V gene: TRBV14
D gene: -
J gene: TRBJ1-1
CDR3 DNA: TGTGGGACAGTGTTGAACACTGAAGCTTTCTTT
CDR3 protein: CGTVLNTEAFF

clone size: -
V gene: TRBV12-3/TRBV12-4
D gene: TRBD1
J gene: TRBJ2-7
CDR3 DNA: TGTGCCAGCAGTTTAGAGGGGGCCTTATACGAGCAGTACTTC
CDR3 protein: CASSLEGALYEQYF

clone size: -
V gene: TRBV7-2
D gene: -
J gene: TRBJ2-3
CDR3 DNA: TGTGCCAGCAGCCGACTGACGAGGATGGCAGATACGCAGTATTTT
CDR3 protein: CASSRLTRMADTQYF

clone size: -
V gene: TRBV27
D gene: -
J gene: TRBJ2-7
CDR3 DNA: TGTGCCACCTGGGAGGGGGGGCTCCAAGGAGCATACGAGCAGTACTTC
CDR3 protein: CATWEGGLQGAYEQYF

clone size: few
V gene: TRBV20-1
D gene: -
J gene: TRBJ2-2
CDR3 DNA: TGCAGTGCTAGAGATTTCCAGTCCGGGGAGCTGTTTTTT
CDR3 protein: CSARDFQSGELFF

clone size: -
V gene: TRBV28
D gene: -
J gene: TRBJ2-1
CDR3 DNA: TGTGCCAGCAGGGGACCAAAGAATGAGCAGTTCTTC
CDR3 protein: CASRGPKNEQFF

clone size: -
V gene: TRBV9
D gene: -
J gene: TRBJ2-1
CDR3 DNA: TGTGCCAGCGGCCAAGTCAATGAGCAGTTCTTC
CDR3 protein: CASGQVNEQFF

clone size: -
V gene: TRBV15
D gene: -
J gene: TRBJ1-1
CDR3 DNA: TGTGCCACCAGCAGAGGAACCGGGACGTCGAACACTGAAGCTTTCTTT
CDR3 protein: CATSRGTGTSNTEAFF

clone size: few
V gene: TRBV20-1
D gene: TRBD2
J gene: TRBJ2-7
CDR3 DNA: TGCAGTGCTAGAGATGTCGTAGCGGGAGGTAGGGTCTCCTACGAGCAGTACTTC
CDR3 protein: CSARDVVAGGRVSYEQYF

clone size: few
V gene: TRBV9
D gene: TRBD1
J gene: TRBJ2-7
CDR3 DNA: TGTGCCAGCAGCCACGGACAGGGTCAAGCCTACGAGCAGTACTTC
CDR3 protein: CASSHGQGQAYEQYF